What follows are 25 T cell receptor beta chains derived from one specimen sequenced in a study of T cell responses to AZD1222 COVID-19 vaccine. Data came from immunoSEQ multiplex PCR; TCRdb stores just in-frame clones and leaves some out. The table shows under 150,000 clones, with 91% occurring only once. Specimen: peripheral blood, collected on day 0 of AZD1222 vaccination. Receptors were obtained from an adult in good health.

The chain carries TRBV4-2 and TRBJ1-1; D gene uncertain. Trimming removed 2 bases at V and 0 bases at J, with 16 bases between. Germline CDR1 reads LGHNA; CDR2 reads YNFKEQ. The CDR3 runs to 17 residues. CDR3: CASSQPGPDELNTEAFF. CDR3 coding DNA: TGTGCCAGCAGCCAACCCGGGCCTGATGAACTGAACACTGAAGCTTTCTTT.

The chain is built from TRBV5-4 and TRBJ1-6; 7 positions match TRBD1. CDR1 and CDR2 (germline): SGHNT, YYREEE (reference sequence). After removal of 0 bases from V and 7 bases from J, the junction contained 7 bases not matched to a gene. The CDR3 is 16 residues long. For the CDR3, the DNA is TGTGCCAGCAGCTTGGAGGGACAGAGATTAAATTCACCCCTCCACTTT. This sequence encodes CASSLEGQRLNSPLHF.

V usage is TRBV7-8 and J usage is TRBJ2-5; 10 bases fit TRBD2. The CDR3 extends over 17 amino acids. V lost 5 bases to trimming and J lost 4 bases; unmatched junction nucleotides: 13. Germline lookup yields CDR1 SGHVS and CDR2 FQNEAQ. The CDR3 here is CASSGPSGSVSGETQYF. CDR3 DNA sequence: TGTGCCAGCAGCGGGCCTAGCGGGAGCGTCTCAGGAGAGACCCAGTACTTC.

This clone was recorded a few times. The V call is TRBV30, the J call TRBJ2-7, with 9 bases lining up with TRBD1. Germline V gives CDR1 GTSNPN, CDR2 SVGIG (reference sequence). The CDR3 extends over 17 amino acids. Unmatched junction bases numbered 18, after V lost 5 bases and J lost 4 bases. This CDR3 reads CAWSYDYRGRGHYEQYF. CDR3 nucleotide sequence: TGTGCCTGGTCTTACGATTACAGGGGGCGAGGGCATTACGAGCAGTACTTC. The variable domain in full, completed from reference TRBV30 and TRBJ2-7, reads SQTIHQWPATLVQPVGSPLSLECTVEGTSNPNLYWYRQAAGRGLQLLFYSVGIGQISSEVPQNLSASRPQDRQFILSSKKLLLSDSGFYLCAWSYDYRGRGHYEQYFGPGTRLTVT.

The CDR3 sequence is CASRLTGTDTQYF. DNA for the CDR3: TGTGCCAGTAGACTTACAGGCACAGATACGCAGTATTTT. The chain joins TRBV19 to TRBJ2-3; D not resolved. CDR3 size: 13 residues. Trimming shortened V by 6 bases and J by 1 base, and 8 bases separated the two germline ends. Per germline, CDR1 LNHDA and CDR2 SQIVND (reference sequence).

This clone was found once. This chain uses TRBV7-9 with TRBJ2-1; 9 bases align to TRBD1. CDR3 length equals 15 residues. CDR1 SEHNR and CDR2 FQNEAQ come from the germline V gene (reference sequence). V lost 5 bases to trimming and J lost 5 bases; unmatched junction nucleotides: 7. CDR3 nucleotide sequence: TGTGCCAGCAGCCCGGGACAGGGAATTAACAATGAGCAGTTCTTC. This encodes CASSPGQGINNEQFF.

V and J are TRBV6-5 and TRBJ2-5; D not resolved. This CDR3 comprises 14 residues. The V gene's germline CDR1 is MNHEY and CDR2 SVGAGI. Trimming removed 0 bases at V and 5 bases at J, with 10 bases between. CDR3 DNA: TGTGCCAGCAGTTACTCGGAAGCTGTGGAGACCCAGTACTTC. This encodes CASSYSEAVETQYF.

This chain links TRBV9 with TRBJ2-7; D ambiguous. V was trimmed by 0 bases and J by 0 bases, leaving 10 bases between them. Looked up from germline, CDR1 is SGDLS and CDR2 is YYNGEE. CDR3 length: 15 amino acids. The CDR3 protein is CASSVGPTASYEQYF. Here the CDR3 DNA reads TGTGCCAGCAGCGTAGGTCCGACGGCCTCCTACGAGCAGTACTTC. Looking up the rest from reference TRBV9 and TRBJ2-7 gives the full variable domain: DSGVTQTPKHLITATGQRVTLRCSPRSGDLSVYWYQQSLDQGLQFLIQYYNGEERAKGNILERFSAQQFPDLHSELNLSSLELGDSALYFCASSVGPTASYEQYFGPGTRLTVT.

The chain recombines TRBV6-2 or TRBV6-3 with TRBJ2-5; 9 nucleotides agree with TRBD1. The V segment lost 2 bases and the J segment 5 bases; nucleotides outside the gene matches: 6. The CDR3 length is 15 residues. The V gene's germline CDR1 is MNHEY and CDR2 SVGEGT. CDR3 nucleotides: TGTGCCAGCAGTTACGGCACAGGGGGCAGGGAGACCCAGTACTTC. The encoded protein is CASSYGTGGRETQYF.

This clone was found once. V gene TRBV7-9 combines with J gene TRBJ2-7; possible D gene TRBD2, 7 bases. Germline V gives CDR1 SEHNR, CDR2 FQNEAQ (reference sequence). This CDR3 comprises 13 residues. Trimming cost V 4 bases and J 2 bases, with 9 bases left between them. The CDR3 bases are TGTGCCAGCAGCTACGGGGGGCCCTACGAGCAGTACTTC. Protein product: CASSYGGPYEQYF.

This rearrangement joins TRBV6-5 to TRBJ1-1; D call uncertain. Germline loops: CDR1 MNHEY, CDR2 SVGAGI. The V gene lost 2 bases and the J gene lost 0 bases, with 4 bases spanning the gap. This CDR3 spans 13 amino acids. The CDR3 DNA follows: TGTGCCAGCAGTTACCAGATGAACACTGAAGCTTTCTTT. It translates to CASSYQMNTEAFF.

This chain connects TRBV5-1 to TRBJ1-2, with 8 bases fitting TRBD1. The CDR3 is 17 amino acids. Germline loops: CDR1 SGHRS, CDR2 YFSETQ. J lost 7 bases, V lost 0 bases, and 14 bases had no gene match. The CDR3 sequence is CASSLVVRDRSIFGYTF. The CDR3 DNA reads as TGCGCCAGCAGCTTGGTTGTACGGGACAGGAGTATATTTGGCTACACCTTC.

The chain links TRBV5-1 to TRBJ2-1, with 10 bases aligning to TRBD2. The V gene end was trimmed by 2 bases and the J gene end by 4 bases; junction bases not matched to a gene: 0. Germline values: CDR1 SGHRS, CDR2 YFSETQ. CDR3 length: 14 amino acids. CDR3 loop: CASSLLAGYNEQFF. CDR3 sequence (DNA): TGCGCCAGCAGCTTACTAGCGGGATACAATGAGCAGTTCTTC.

V and J are TRBV5-4 and TRBJ2-2; D is perhaps TRBD2 (5 bases). The CDR3 contains 13 residues. Germline loops: CDR1 SGHNT, CDR2 YYREEE (reference sequence). The V and J ends lost 4 bases and 6 bases respectively, with 10 bases between them. The CDR3 here is CASSRTSPGELFF. The CDR3 DNA is TGTGCCAGCAGCCGAACTAGTCCCGGGGAGCTGTTTTTT. The variable domain in full, with the rest retrieved from reference TRBV5-4 and TRBJ2-2, is ETGVTQSPTHLIKTRGQQVTLRCSSQSGHNTVSWYQQALGQGPQFIFQYYREEENGRGNFPPRFSGLQFPNYSSELNVNALELDDSALYLCASSRTSPGELFFGEGSRLTVL.

This chain links TRBV6-5 with TRBJ1-1; 7 positions agree with TRBD1. Germline CDR1 and CDR2: MNHEY and SVGAGI. V was pared by 11 bases and J by 4 bases, with 10 bases of the junction left unmatched. The CDR3 has 13 residues. Here the CDR3 DNA reads TGTGCCGGGCGGACAGGACATTTCACTGAAGCTTTCTTT. Protein sequence: CAGRTGHFTEAFF.

CDR3 nucleotide sequence: TGTGCCATCAAAACGGGAGGCAGATACAATGAGCAGTTCTTC. Translation gives CAIKTGGRYNEQFF. V gene TRBV10-3 combines with J gene TRBJ2-1; 7 bases are shared with TRBD2. V lost 7 bases to trimming and J lost 4 bases; unmatched junction nucleotides: 7. CDR1 and CDR2 (germline): ENHRY, SYGVKD. The CDR3 covers 14 residues.

This clone has just one count. V usage is TRBV5-8 and J usage is TRBJ2-7, with D perhaps TRBD2 (6 bases). Germline V gene lookup returns CDR1 SGHTS and CDR2 YDEGEE. The CDR3 sequence is 14 residues long. Deletions cut 7 bases from V and 2 bases from J, with 16 bases between. The CDR3 is CASDRGVGPYEQYF. The CDR3 DNA sequence: TGTGCCAGCGACCGCGGGGTAGGACCCTACGAGCAGTACTTC. The full variable domain, with the rest looked up from reference TRBV5-8 and TRBJ2-7, is EAGVTQSPTHLIKTRGQQATLRCSPISGHTSVYWYQQALGLGLQFLLWYDEGEERNRGNFPPRFSGRQFPNYSSELNVNALELEDSALYLCASDRGVGPYEQYFGPGTRLTVT.

The rearrangement joins TRBV2 to TRBJ1-1; D ambiguous. The germline CDR1 and CDR2 sequences are SNHLY and FYNNEI. The V and J ends lost 6 bases and 0 bases respectively, with 8 bases between them. The CDR3 length is 13 residues. CDR3 amino acids: CASRENMNTEAFF. In DNA form, the CDR3 reads TGTGCCAGCAGAGAAAACATGAACACTGAAGCTTTCTTT. The whole variable domain, remainder taken from reference TRBV2 and TRBJ1-1, is EPEVTQTPSHQVTQMGQEVILRCVPISNHLYFYWYRQILGQKVEFLVSFYNNEISEKSEIFDDQFSVERPDGSNFTLKIRSTKLEDSAMYFCASRENMNTEAFFGQGTRLTVV.

The genes are TRBV14 and TRBJ1-6; D unclear. CDR3 length: 19 amino acids. V was shortened by 0 bases and J by 0 bases, with 15 bases between the two germline ends. Germline assignment: CDR1 SGHDN and CDR2 FVKESK. In nucleotides, the CDR3 is TGTGCCAGCAGCCAAGATACGTTGGCAGGCTACTCCTATAATTCACCCCTCCACTTT. This sequence encodes CASSQDTLAGYSYNSPLHF.

In its sample, this clone was seen once. The chain links TRBV24-1 to TRBJ2-5, with TRBD1 identical over 7 bases. Germline CDR1 reads KGHDR; CDR2 reads SFDVKD. With 2 bases clipped from V and 5 bases from J, the junction kept 7 bases outside the gene matches. This CDR3 is 15 amino acids long. CDR3 loop: CATSDSGTEGETQYF. CDR3 coding DNA: TGTGCCACCAGTGATTCTGGGACAGAAGGGGAGACCCAGTACTTC.

The V gene is TRBV15, the J gene TRBJ1-4; no firm D call. Trimming removed 2 bases at V and 8 bases at J, with 12 bases between. Germline CDR1 is LNHNV and CDR2 is YYDKDF (reference sequence). The CDR3 is made up of 14 amino acids. This CDR3 is CATSRFPSAEKLFF. The CDR3, as DNA: TGTGCCACCAGCAGATTCCCCTCAGCGGAAAAACTGTTTTTT.

This clone showed up just once. The DNA for the CDR3 is TGTGCCAGCAGCTGGACAGACAATCAGCCCCAGCATTTT. Its protein is CASSWTDNQPQHF. The chain combines TRBV7-9 with TRBJ1-5; tentative D call: TRBD1 (6 bases). V was clipped by 4 bases and J by 3 bases, with 7 bases between them. Looked up from germline, CDR1 is SEHNR and CDR2 is FQNEAQ (reference sequence). CDR3 length equals 13 residues.

This sequence joins TRBV7-2 and TRBJ2-3, with D perhaps being TRBD1 or TRBD2 (6 bases each). The V gene lost 0 bases and the J gene lost 4 bases, with 14 bases spanning the gap. The length of the CDR3 is 16 residues. Germline lookup yields CDR1 SGHTA and CDR2 FQGNSA. The CDR3 spells CASSLAFGGSPDTQYF. CDR3 in DNA: TGTGCCAGCAGCTTAGCGTTCGGGGGCTCGCCAGATACGCAGTATTTT.

The chain uses TRBV2 and TRBJ2-1; 7 bases map to TRBD2. CDR3 length: 13 residues. The germline gives CDR1 SNHLY, CDR2 FYNNEI. Trimming removed 2 bases from V and 10 bases from J; junction bases left unmatched: 5. CDR3 protein: CASSEWGGSEQFF. The CDR3 DNA sequence: TGTGCCAGCAGTGAATGGGGAGGGAGCGAGCAGTTCTTC.

V and J are TRBV9 and TRBJ2-7; 13 nucleotides match TRBD2. The CDR3 totals 16 residues. The J segment lost 5 bases and the V segment lost 3 bases, leaving 8 bases of the junction unmatched. The germline V gene encodes CDR1 SGDLS and CDR2 YYNGEE. This CDR3 reads CASSGGLAGRSDEQYF. Written as DNA, the CDR3 is TGTGCCAGCAGCGGGGGACTAGCGGGAAGGAGTGACGAGCAGTACTTC.